What follows are 29 T cell receptor beta chains derived from one specimen sequenced in a study of tumor and adjacent non-tumor tissue in lung cancer. The template was RNA from unsorted bulk tissue. More than 3 cm separated this lung sample from the edge of the tumor. Three rounds of nested PCR, following a modified ARM-PCR protocol, produced the TCRbeta library. Via MiXCR, TCRdb re-called the multiplex PCR reads, giving one row per CDR3 protein. The sample shows approximately 68,000 distinct CDR3 sequences, roughly three quarters of them seen only once. What was sequenced was distant non-tumor lung tissue. These receptors were taken from a man aged 55 to 69 with non-small cell lung cancer.

Details on this clonotype: The junction differs from germline at one of its ends, possibly a read error. The gene calls are TRBV28 and TRBJ2-1, with 7 bases lining up with TRBD2. The CDR3 loop spans 14 amino acids. CDR1 MDHEN and CDR2 SYDVKM come from the germline V gene. CDR3 in amino acids: CAGSPSGVYIEQFF. In nucleotides, the CDR3 is TGTGCCGGCAGTCCTAGCGGTGTCTACATTGAGCAGTTCTTC.

The rearrangement uses TRBV28 and TRBJ2-2, with 8 bases that match TRBD2. This CDR3 has 16 amino acids. V gave up 10 bases and J gave up 9 bases; unmatched junction bases: 19. CDR1 MDHEN and CDR2 SYDVKM come from the germline V gene. CDR3 nucleotide sequence: TGTGCCAACAGCAGGATAAGCGGGAGCGGAACCTGGGAGCTGTTTTTT. The encoded protein is CANSRISGSGTWELFF.

The V and J genes are TRBV4-1 and TRBJ1-1, with D possibly matching TRBD1 (6 bases). The germline V gene has CDR1 MGHRA and CDR2 YSYEKL. Trimming pared 1 base from V and 10 bases from J, leaving 19 bases between. The CDR3 runs to 15 residues. The CDR3 sequence is CASSQGQTRDIAAFF. DNA of the CDR3: TGCGCCAGCAGCCAAGGGCAGACCCGGGACATTGCAGCTTTCTTT.

The V and J genes are TRBV29-1 and TRBJ1-5; D gene uncertain. This CDR3 has 12 residues. The V and J ends lost 4 bases and 7 bases respectively, with 11 bases between them. The germline gives CDR1 SQVTM, CDR2 ANQGSEA. The CDR3 DNA sequence: TGCAGCGTTGGCCAGGCCGAACAGCCCCAGCATTTT. Residues: CSVGQAEQPQHF.

The rearrangement joins TRBV10-3 to TRBJ2-1; the D gene is possibly TRBD2 (6 bases). Trimming cost V 3 bases and J 2 bases, with 17 bases left between them. Germline V lookup: CDR1 ENHRY, CDR2 SYGVKD. This CDR3 contains 17 residues. The CDR3 coding sequence is TGTGCCATCAGTGAAAGATTCTCCGGGGGACCCTACAATGAGCAGTTCTTC. As protein: CAISERFSGGPYNEQFF.

This clonotype was seen only a few times. The CDR3 DNA reads TGTGCCAGCAGTTGGTCTAGCGGGAGGGCCGATGAGCAGTTCTTC. Protein sequence: CASSWSSGRADEQFF. The J gene is TRBJ2-1, the V gene TRBV12-3 or TRBV12-4; TRBD2 matches at 12 bases. V shed 4 bases and J 8 bases; nucleotides not matched to a gene: 6. There are 15 residues in the CDR3.

The CDR3 is CANSLTPWKGINEKLFF. The CDR3 DNA is TGTGCCAACAGCCTAACCCCGTGGAAGGGGATTAATGAAAAACTGTTTTTT. The chain carries TRBV6-6 and TRBJ1-4; D is perhaps TRBD1 (5 bases). CDR3 length equals 17 residues. Germline assignment: CDR1 MNHNY and CDR2 SVGAGI (reference sequence). Deletions cut 10 bases from V and 4 bases from J, with 25 bases between.

Notes on this clonotype: The junction differs from germline at one of its ends, possibly a read error. This chain uses TRBV28 with TRBJ2-7; 7 bases align to TRBD1. Germline CDR1 MDHEN, CDR2 SYDVKM. The CDR3 extends over 14 amino acids. Here the CDR3 reads CTSSASGTAYEQYF. CDR3 DNA: TGTACCAGCAGTGCTTCCGGGACAGCATACGAGCAATACTTT.

On this clonotype: This may stem from a read error, because a much larger clone lies one nucleotide away. V gene TRBV20-1 combines with J gene TRBJ2-3; D might be TRBD2 (5 bases). The CDR3 is 13 residues long. The V and J ends lost 3 bases and 6 bases respectively, with 13 bases between them. Germline CDR1 DFQATT, CDR2 SNEGSKA (reference sequence). Written as DNA, the CDR3 is TGCAGTGCTAGTCCTGTGACTAAGGATACGCAGTATTTT. Amino acid sequence: CSASPVTKDTQYF.

In the case of this clonotype: Germline is not matched at one junction end, which may reflect a read error. The chain couples TRBV6-5 to TRBJ1-1, with no clear D. Germline lookup yields CDR1 MNHEY and CDR2 SVGAGI. The CDR3 has 15 amino acids. The CDR3 loop is CASGYGGQVSTEVFF. The CDR3 bases are TGTGCCAGTGGTTACGGCGGTCAGGTGTCCACTGAAGTTTTCTTT.

Remarks on this clonotype: Because it lacks the conserved phenylalanine or tryptophan at the end, this CDR3 is likely a read error. The limits of the CDR3 on the DNA are not certain, so only TCRdb's listed CDR3 is given. J is TRBJ2-7 and V is TRBV11-2; the table's D gene call, TRBD1, was not cross checked with the DNA. The length of the CDR3 is 22 amino acids, counting both ends. The germline CDR1 and CDR2 sequences are SGHAT and FQNNGV. CDR3 loop: CASSLARITSSVAGVTLGEQYL.

This clonotype was observed once. The germline gene is not matched at one end of the junction; a read error may be the cause. This chain uses TRBV4-1 with TRBJ2-7; 9 bases are a match to TRBD2. Germline V lookup: CDR1 MGHRA, CDR2 YSYEKL. The CDR3 is 17 residues long. The CDR3 bases are TGCACCAGCAGCCAATACTCTAGCGGGACCCCTTCGCGGGAGCAGTACTTC. The encoded protein is CTSSQYSSGTPSREQYF.

The table lists this clonotype with many counts. V and J are TRBV20-1 and TRBJ2-7, with 7 bases lining up with TRBD1. J gave up 3 bases and V 6 bases, and 11 bases lay outside the gene matches. CDR1 DFQATT and CDR2 SNEGSKA come from the germline V gene (reference sequence). The CDR3 covers 14 residues. As DNA, the CDR3 is TGCAGTGCGGCACCCGGGACAGTGTTCTACGAGCAGTACTTC. This sequence encodes CSAAPGTVFYEQYF.

This clonotype was recorded once. Germline is not matched at one junction end, which may reflect a read error. V gene TRBV6-2 or TRBV6-3 combines with J gene TRBJ2-4, with TRBD1 matching 7 bases. The CDR3 has 16 residues. The germline V gene encodes CDR1 MNHEY and CDR2 SVGEGT. The CDR3 reads CANSRAGGLAKNIQYF. DNA of the CDR3: TGTGCCAACAGTCGTGCAGGGGGATTAGCCAAAAACATTCAGTACTTT.

In the case of this clonotype: A read error may account for a junction end that differs from germline. The chain recombines TRBV6-1 with TRBJ2-2; 7 bases fit TRBD2. The length of the CDR3 is 14 residues. Germline CDR1 and CDR2: MNHNS and SASEGT. The DNA for the CDR3 is TGTGCCATCACTGAAGGACTAGACACCGGGGAGCTGCTTTTT. This codes for CAITEGLDTGELLF.

This clonotype was picked up a small number of times. This could be a read error, since a much larger clone is one nucleotide away. The chain uses TRBV5-1 and TRBJ1-5, with TRBD1 matching 8 bases. This CDR3 region has 16 residues. Germline-derived CDR1 and CDR2 are SGHRS and YFSETQ. V dropped 6 bases and J dropped 3; count of bases not matched to a gene: 11. The CDR3: CASNTDRGLINQPQHF. The CDR3 nucleotides are TGCGCCAGCAACACTGACAGGGGCCTTATCAATCAGCCCCAGCATTTT.

Comments on this clonotype: This may be a read error: a much more frequent sequence differs by one nucleotide. The CDR3 reads CAGSSMEFNGELFF. The CDR3 bases are TGTGCCGGCAGCTCTATGGAGTTTAACGGGGAGCTGTTTTTT. The chain joins TRBV11-2 to TRBJ2-2; unclear D gene. CDR1 and CDR2 (germline): SGHAT, FQNNGV. This CDR3 has 14 residues.

For this clonotype: One end of the junction does not line up with germline, which may come from a read error. The V and J genes are TRBV12-3 or TRBV12-4 and TRBJ1-5; D uncertain. The CDR3 runs 13 residues. The CDR3 DNA sequence: TGTGCCAGTAGTTCGGGGTCTTGGCAGCCCCAGCATTTT. Protein sequence: CASSSGSWQPQHF.

The rearrangement links TRBV29-1 to TRBJ1-1; 7 nucleotides agree with TRBD1. In germline, CDR1 is SQVTM, CDR2 ANQGSEA. J was trimmed by 5 bases and V by 8 bases; bases with no gene match: 8. This CDR3 region has 12 residues. CDR3: CSTRGTETEAFF. The CDR3 bases are TGCAGCACCCGGGGGACAGAGACTGAAGCTTTCTTT.

About this clonotype itself: A read error may explain this, as a much larger clone is one base away. The CDR3 DNA is TGTGCCAGCAGATGCGGAGGAGGCTACACCTTC. This sequence encodes CASRCGGGYTF. The chain links TRBV28 to TRBJ1-2; no clear D. V gave up 6 bases and J gave up 8 bases, with 10 bases separating them. Germline V gene sequence: CDR1 MDHEN, CDR2 SYDVKM. This CDR3 region has 11 residues.

The rearrangement joins TRBV6-5 to TRBJ2-1; 7 bases are shared with TRBD2. Per germline, CDR1 MNHEY and CDR2 SVGAGI. The CDR3 consists of 15 residues. V lost 2 bases, J lost 7 bases, and 8 bases stayed unmatched. In DNA form, the CDR3 reads TGTGCCAGCAGTTACCGGGGACTATCATATAATGAGCAGTTCTTC. Translation: CASSYRGLSYNEQFF.

A word on this clonotype: A much larger clone differs by one base, so this may be a read error. The J gene is TRBJ1-2, the V gene TRBV5-1; D might be TRBD1 (6 bases). CDR1 and CDR2 (germline): SGHRS, YFSETQ. The CDR3 has 16 residues. Here the CDR3 DNA reads TGCGCCAGCTGCTTGGAAGGCAGCAGGGGTAACTATGGCTACACCTTC. Protein sequence: CASCLEGSRGNYGYTF.

This clonotype has just a few counts. One end of the junction fails to match germline, which may point to a read error. The V and J genes are TRBV29-1 and TRBJ2-1; weak D call: TRBD2 (6 bases). Germline CDR1 SQVTM, CDR2 ANQGSEA. CDR3 size: 11 residues. The CDR3 nucleotides are TGTAGCGGTACTATAGGGAATGAGCAGTTCTTC. Its translation is CSGTIGNEQFF.

V and J are TRBV29-1 and TRBJ2-5; D is possibly TRBD1 or TRBD2 (5 bases each). The V gene's germline CDR1 is SQVTM and CDR2 ANQGSEA. The CDR3 spans 13 residues. V was cut by 6 bases and J by 0 bases, with 11 bases left in between. CDR3 bases: TGCAGCGTCGACCGGGGCCACCAAGAGACCCAGTACTTC. Encoded protein: CSVDRGHQETQYF.

For this clonotype: Since no conserved phenylalanine or tryptophan closes the CDR3, a read error is the likely cause. The chain links TRBV13 to TRBJ1-2; D call uncertain. V lost 0 bases and J lost 8, with 19 bases in between. CDR1 PRHDT and CDR2 FYEKMQ come from the germline V gene (reference sequence). The CDR3 covers 16 residues. Written as DNA, the CDR3 is TGTGCCAGCAGCTTAGGCCTAATGCCGTGGTACCGGGGCTACACCTCC. Translated, it gives CASSLGLMPWYRGYTS.

This clonotype occurred once. This may stem from a read error, because a much larger clone lies one nucleotide away. The chain uses TRBV28 and TRBJ2-7; D perhaps matches TRBD1 (6 bases). CDR1 MDHEN and CDR2 SYDVKM come from the germline V gene. V lost 5 bases to trimming and J lost 1 base, with 18 bases between them. The CDR3 has 16 residues. The CDR3 coding sequence is TGTGCCAGCAGTACCAGATGGGGGCCAGCTTCCTACGAGCAGTACTTC. Protein sequence: CASSTRWGPASYEQYF.

The V gene is TRBV29-1, the J gene TRBJ2-7; 9 bases are a match to TRBD1. Trimming took 1 base from V and 6 from J; bases not matched to a gene: 7. CDR1 and CDR2 (germline): SQVTM, ANQGSEA. CDR3 length: 14 residues. The CDR3 here is CSVEVTGGTCEQYF. The CDR3, as DNA: TGCAGCGTTGAAGTGACAGGGGGTACCTGCGAGCAGTACTTC.

Concerning this clonotype itself: Because the CDR3 is missing its conserved closing phenylalanine or tryptophan, this is likely a read error. For the CDR3, the DNA is TGTGCCAGCAGTCAAGGACGCGTGGAACGCGAGCAGTACATC. Protein sequence: CASSQGRVEREQYI. This chain links TRBV4-2 with TRBJ2-7; D is unresolved. CDR3 size: 14 residues. From germline, CDR1 is LGHNA and CDR2 YNFKEQ.

Turning to this clonotype: A junction boundary mismatches the germline segment, possibly from a read error. The chain joins TRBV2 to TRBJ1-1; D unresolved. The CDR3 is 12 residues long. Germline V gene lookup returns CDR1 SNHLY and CDR2 FYNNEI. The DNA of the CDR3 is TGTGCCAGTAGCCACGGTAACACTGGAGCTTTCTTT. It specifies CASSHGNTGAFF.